This T cell receptor beta chain was sequenced for a study of immune cell composition in non-small cell lung cancer. Broader study findings: Shared sequences between tumour-reactive and dominant in vivo clones were not proven. Smoking pack-years did not significantly correlate with tumour TCR-beta clonality.

Regarding this clone: Its antigen remains unidentified.

Sequencing was performed with immunoSEQ multiplex PCR; in TCRdb, only in-frame clones are kept and a portion is missing. The sample includes thousands of clones, more than 60% seen only once; the top ten take approximately 13%. DNA was extracted from unsorted cell suspensions stored frozen. Input material: lung tumor tissue. This TCR was recovered from a human donor with non-small cell lung cancer.

The CDR3 loop reads CASTPRGTAEEKLFF. CDR3 nucleotide sequence: TGTGCCAGTACCCCTCGGGGGACGGCAGAGGAAAAACTGTTTTTT. The chain joins TRBV19 to TRBJ1-4, with D perhaps TRBD1 (5 bases). The CDR3 runs to 15 residues. Germline V CDR1 and CDR2: LNHDA, SQIVND (reference sequence). The V and J ends lost 7 bases and 8 bases respectively, with 20 bases between them.